This record looks at one T cell receptor beta chain sequence and its context. The antigen is not known. The data are from a study of cytomegalovirus exposure and HLA in healthy donors. Study in general: The 120 or so validation repertoires used a platform that matched the one used for the roughly 700 first-cohort repertoires, as a later analysis reported. The study, taken as a whole, reports: Researchers counted roughly 150 TCR beta chains as cytomegalovirus-associated.

The table came from immunoSEQ multiplex PCR; TCRdb's copy has only in-frame clones and leaves some out. The sample yields about 98,000 clones, around 88% seen once. With 8 bases removed from V and 2 bases from J, the gap between germline ends came to 16 bases. CDR1 MNHEY and CDR2 SMNVEV come from the germline V gene (reference sequence). This CDR3 comprises 16 residues. The chain combines TRBV27 with TRBJ2-6; TRBD1 might be the D (6 bases). The source material was PBMCs. This clonotype was obtained from a woman aged 25 to 39 in good health and CMV-seronegative. The CDR3, as DNA: TGTGCCAGCTCCGGACAGCCGATGCCTGGGGCCAACGTCCTGACTTTC. This codes for CASSGQPMPGANVLTF.